This entry features one T cell receptor beta chain sequence. Which antigen it targets is not known. No base-level quality is on record; no much larger clone is a single base apart. From cysteine to phenylalanine, the CDR3 is 16 amino acids long. This entry keeps only the CDR3 DNA: 48 bases, framed from base 1. Per the germline V gene, MNHEY is the CDR1 and SVGAGI is the CDR2. V is pared back by 1 base and J by 0 bases, with 9 bases lying between the germline termini. TCRbeta CDR3 regions were amplified from genomic DNA using the immunoSEQ Assay, a bias-controlled multiplex PCR. Per the authors' processing: Within the assay, amplification of reference gene primers was used to estimate how many nucleated cells each sample contained. To quantify the absolute abundance of each unique TCRbeta CDR3 rearrangement, sequence reads were collapsed and filtered. For each sample, productive Simpson clonality was calculated by taking the square root of Simpson's diversity index across productive rearrangements. The source is immuneACCESS, and TCRdb retained only in-frame sequences with V and J called. Part of the clones is not carried over; for the studies checked, unresolved V genes explain less than half of this, and the remainder is unexplained. V, J and clone size are those of that table, while D and trimming were read from the DNA. This sample has 400,000 to 500,000 clones in its table, and 88% of those were observed once. 1.5% to 2% of the sample belongs to the ten largest clones.

The record originates from a study of blood T cell repertoires in COVID-19 (dated by TCRdb to the early 2020s). The study in broad terms: Samples covering the acute and convalescent phases of COVID-19 were provided by collaborators in the United States, Italy and Spain. The prospective study material was composed of cDNA or gDNA derived from T cells, B-cell-depleted T cells, or PBMCs. The dataset comprised deeply sampled blood TCRbeta repertoires from subjects exposed to, actively infected with, or recovered from COVID-19. The repertoires were released in a freely available public database intended as a resource for research on the immune response to SARS-CoV-2. Samples were obtained from the ongoing ImmuneRACE study (first 160 participants) and from 1,254 subjects provided by 6 global collaborators. The sample metadata nearly always contained a de-identified subject ID, COVID-19 status, age in years and sex. Where available, HLA class I and class II types were taken from metadata supplied by the sample provider and were not determined by assay-based typing. Points the paper makes about the study in general: The quantity of clinical and demographic metadata differed by source and by participant and was supplied without curation.

Participants in the prospective study were enrolled through a virtual design, were aged roughly 18 to 100 years, and lived in some 24 United States geographic areas. In the prospective study, participants were assigned to cohorts based on the clinical history participants reported in a screening survey and a study questionnaire. Recovered participants in ImmuneRACE Cohort 3 were defined by two consecutive negative NP/OP PCR tests, clearance by a healthcare professional, or resolution of symptoms. In the prospective study, whole blood, serum and a nasopharyngeal or oropharyngeal swab were collected from each participant by mobile phlebotomists. Participants in the prospective study had the option to provide additional blood draws and questionnaires over an approximately 2-month period. Blood samples from the prospective study were shipped frozen or at room temperature prior to DNA extraction.

The receptor comes from a woman in her thirties or forties who had recovered from COVID-19. The sample was PBMCs or T cells enriched from blood (not recorded which). The sequence joins TRBV6-5 to TRBJ2-2; a tentative D match to TRBD2 spans 6 bases. In nucleotides, the sequence is TGTGCCAGCAGTTACTGGTCTAGCGCGAACACCGGGGAGCTGTTTTTT. Its protein reads: CASSYWSSANTGELFF.